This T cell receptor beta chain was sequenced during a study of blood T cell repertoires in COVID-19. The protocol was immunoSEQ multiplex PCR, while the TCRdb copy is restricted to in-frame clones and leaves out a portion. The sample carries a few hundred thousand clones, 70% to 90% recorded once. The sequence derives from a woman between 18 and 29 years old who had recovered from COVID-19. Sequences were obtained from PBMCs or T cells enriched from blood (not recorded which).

The CDR3 coding sequence is TGTGCCAGCTCACCCGGACAGGGAAGCAATCAGCCCCAGCATTTT. This gives the protein CASSPGQGSNQPQHF. The genes are TRBV18 and TRBJ1-5; TRBD1 agrees at 8 bases. The CDR3 spans 15 residues. V lost 3 bases and J lost 1; bases outside the gene matches: 2. Germline lookup yields CDR1 KGHSH and CDR2 LQKENI.